The rows below give T cell receptor beta chains drawn from one sample of a study of T-cell reconstitution after alpha-beta-depleted transplantation in children. Via MiXCR, TCRdb re-called the PCR reads, giving one row per CDR3 protein. The repertoire includes approximately 520,000 distinct CDR3 sequences, about 33% of them detected once, and 2% to 3% sits in the top ten. The material was PBMCs from the stem cell graft donor, obtained from the stem cell graft. The receptors originated from a human donor who donated a stem cell graft to a child with aplastic anemia. Both conserved end residues are part of each CDR3. Each record gives: V gene, clone size, D gene, J gene, CDR3 DNA, CDR3 protein. D genes are given only for firm matches. Not every row has a clone size; where given, it reads once, few, many or a size class.

V: TRBV7-2
size: -
D: TRBD2
J: TRBJ2-2
DNA: TGTGCCAGCAGCTTAGGGACTAGCGGGAGCGGGGAGCTGTTTTTT
CDR3: CASSLGTSGSGELFF

V: TRBV27
size: -
D: TRBD2
J: TRBJ2-2
DNA: TGTGCCAGCGAACGGGCGGGAGGCGGTAGACCCGCGGAGCTGTTTTTT
CDR3: CASERAGGGRPAELFF

V: TRBV5-6
size: -
D: TRBD1
J: TRBJ1-4
DNA: TGTGCCAGCAGCTTATGGACAGGGAACGAAAAACTGTTTTTT
CDR3: CASSLWTGNEKLFF

V: TRBV20-1
size: -
D: TRBD1
J: TRBJ1-2
DNA: TGCAGTGCTAAACAGGGGTTAGGCTACACCTTC
CDR3: CSAKQGLGYTF

V: TRBV7-8
size: -
D: -
J: TRBJ1-5
DNA: TGTGCCAGCAGCTTTCCAGCCGCAAATAGCAATCAGCCCCAGCATTTT
CDR3: CASSFPAANSNQPQHF

V: TRBV7-6
size: -
D: -
J: TRBJ1-1
DNA: TGTGCCAGCAGCTTAGGCGGTGCTATGAACACTGAAGCTTTCTTT
CDR3: CASSLGGAMNTEAFF

V: TRBV24-1
size: -
D: -
J: TRBJ1-2
DNA: TGTGCCACCAGTGACTCCTCCCTGGGCTCACCAGGGGCATATGGCTACACCTTC
CDR3: CATSDSSLGSPGAYGYTF

V: TRBV15
size: -
D: -
J: TRBJ1-5
DNA: TGTGCCACCAGCAGGGGGGACGGATCTAATCAGCCCCAGCATTTT
CDR3: CATSRGDGSNQPQHF

V: TRBV24-1
size: few
D: -
J: TRBJ2-1
DNA: TGTGCCACCAGTGACGAGCGTTGGACTCCCACCCCCGGAGAGCAGTTCTTC
CDR3: CATSDERWTPTPGEQFF

V: TRBV6-1
size: -
D: -
J: TRBJ1-4
DNA: TGTGCCAGCAGTAAAGCCCGGGCCCTTAATGAAAAACTGTTTTTT
CDR3: CASSKARALNEKLFF

V: TRBV12-3/TRBV12-4
size: few
D: TRBD2
J: TRBJ2-1
DNA: TGTGCCAGCAGCCTGACTAGCGGGCTCACCTACAATGAGCAGTTCTTC
CDR3: CASSLTSGLTYNEQFF

V: TRBV27
size: -
D: -
J: TRBJ1-1
DNA: TGTGCCAGCAGTCCCTTTGGAGTATCGGACACTGAAGCTTTCTTT
CDR3: CASSPFGVSDTEAFF

V: TRBV18
size: -
D: TRBD1
J: TRBJ1-1
DNA: TGTGCCAGCCTACCGGGACAGGAGAACACTGAAGCTTTCTTT
CDR3: CASLPGQENTEAFF